The 31 T cell receptor beta chains below were found in one sample sequenced in a study of technical replicates of blood from a few donors. The method was immunoSEQ multiplex PCR; TCRdb's version includes in-frame clones alone and lacks a portion of them. Here the sample spans approximately 85,000 clones, approximately 95% being singletons. Input material: T cells isolated from PBMCs. These receptors were collected from a human donor in good health.

The chain carries TRBV23-1 and TRBJ1-2; 8 bases map to TRBD1. TRBV23-1 is given ORF status, its function remaining uncertain. The CDR3 length is 15 residues. The trim removed 4 bases at V and 3 bases at J, leaving 7 bases unmatched. The CDR3: CASSLGQGEDYGYTF. CDR3 nucleotides: TGCGCCAGCAGTCTAGGACAGGGCGAAGACTATGGCTACACCTTC.

The gene calls are TRBV14 and TRBJ2-1; TRBD2 might be the D (5 bases). Trimming removed 1 base from V and 8 bases from J, with 9 bases in between. CDR3 length: 13 residues. Germline CDR1 SGHDN, CDR2 FVKESK. CDR3 bases: TGTGCCAGCAGCCAAGCGGGGTTTCATGAGCAGTTCTTC. It translates to CASSQAGFHEQFF.

In this sample, this clone turned up once. This chain joins TRBV11-2 and TRBJ1-2, with D tentatively TRBD1 (5 bases). Germline V CDR1 and CDR2: SGHAT, FQNNGV. With 0 bases removed from V and 4 bases from J, the gap between germline ends came to 27 bases. The CDR3 length is 20 residues. The CDR3 DNA is TGTGCCAGCAGCTTAGATTTTAGAGGTGTCTGGGGCCCTGAAAGCTATGGCTACACCTTC. Its translation: CASSLDFRGVWGPESYGYTF.

This clone came up a few times. The chain links TRBV18 to TRBJ1-1, with 8 bases that match TRBD1. Germline V CDR1 and CDR2: KGHSH, LQKENI. With V trimmed by 5 bases and J by 0 bases, 5 bases remained unmatched. The CDR3 is 15 residues long. The CDR3 DNA reads TGTGCCAGCTCAGGACAGGGCACAATGAACACTGAAGCTTTCTTT. It yields the protein CASSGQGTMNTEAFF.

This chain uses TRBV5-4 with TRBJ2-1; weak D call: TRBD2 (7 bases). The V gene's germline CDR1 is SGHNT and CDR2 YYREEE (reference sequence). Trimming stripped 0 bases from V and 2 bases from J, with 12 bases between. There are 16 residues in the CDR3. The CDR3 region is CASSLDGGLPYNEQFF. The CDR3 DNA reads as TGTGCCAGCAGCTTGGACGGGGGGCTACCCTACAATGAGCAGTTCTTC.

The CDR3 DNA reads TGTGCCAGCAGTAAGGACAGGGCTGGAAACACCATATATTTT. Its protein product is CASSKDRAGNTIYF. The rearrangement links TRBV6-1 to TRBJ1-3, with 8 bases lining up with TRBD1. CDR3 length: 14 residues. Per germline, CDR1 MNHNS and CDR2 SASEGT. J was trimmed by 2 bases and V by 5 bases; bases with no gene match: 2.

V is TRBV5-6 and J is TRBJ2-3; tentative D call: TRBD2 (5 bases). This CDR3 has 14 residues. The germline V gene encodes CDR1 SGHDT and CDR2 YYEEEE. The V and J ends lost 4 bases and 1 base respectively, with 10 bases between them. The CDR3 sequence is CASSVRTGTDTQYF. In DNA, the CDR3 is TGTGCCAGCAGCGTCAGGACTGGCACAGATACGCAGTATTTT.

The chain links TRBV10-3 to TRBJ1-1, with D hard to call. Deletions cut 8 bases from V and 2 bases from J, with 12 bases between. The CDR3 is made up of 13 amino acids. CDR1 and CDR2 from the germline V gene are ENHRY and SYGVKD. The CDR3: CAILDPGNTEAFF. In DNA form, the CDR3 reads TGTGCCATCCTAGACCCCGGAAACACTGAAGCTTTCTTT.

The chain combines TRBV4-1 with TRBJ2-1; D uncertain. V lost 0 bases and J lost 7, with 10 bases in between. The germline V gene has CDR1 MGHRA and CDR2 YSYEKL. This CDR3 is 14 amino acids long. The CDR3 spells CASSQENLENEQFF. As DNA, the CDR3 is TGCGCCAGCAGCCAAGAAAATCTAGAGAATGAGCAGTTCTTC.

The chain has TRBV5-6 and TRBJ2-2, with TRBD1 matching over 9 bases. The CDR3 is 15 residues long. Germline loops: CDR1 SGHDT, CDR2 YYEEEE. V lost 2 bases, J lost 7 bases, and 6 bases stayed unmatched. The CDR3 DNA reads as TGTGCCAGCAGCTTCCGGGACAGGGCCGTCGGGGAGCTGTTTTTT. It translates to CASSFRDRAVGELFF.

The CDR3 loop is CASSLVRGLGQGSYNSPLHF. The CDR3, as DNA: TGTGCCAGCAGCTTAGTACGAGGACTAGGCCAAGGCTCCTATAATTCACCCCTCCACTTT. The chain recombines TRBV7-6 with TRBJ1-6; D call uncertain. Deletions cut 1 base from V and 0 bases from J, with 19 bases between. The length of the CDR3 is 20 residues. Germline CDR1 SGHVS, CDR2 FNYEAQ.

The chain uses TRBV6-6 and TRBJ1-5; D uncertain. The CDR3 length is 16 residues. V was cut by 4 bases and J by 0 bases, with 13 bases left in between. The V gene's germline CDR1 is MNHNY and CDR2 SVGAGI (reference sequence). The CDR3 spells CASSSVESYSNQPQHF. The CDR3 nucleotides read TGTGCCAGCAGTTCGGTGGAGTCCTATAGCAATCAGCCCCAGCATTTT.

The rearrangement uses TRBV27 and TRBJ1-2; D gene uncertain. Germline CDR1 reads MNHEY; CDR2 reads SMNVEV (reference sequence). The CDR3 consists of 13 residues. The germline V and J ends were trimmed by 2 bases and 8 bases, with 12 bases remaining between them. CDR3: CASSLNSVSGYTF. The CDR3 coding sequence is TGTGCCAGCAGTTTAAATTCGGTGAGCGGCTACACCTTC.

This sequence joins TRBV7-8 and TRBJ2-7; 9 nucleotides line up with TRBD1. J gave up 6 bases and V 1 base, and 7 bases lay outside the gene matches. The CDR3 extends over 15 amino acids. CDR1 is SGHVS, CDR2 FQNEAQ, per germline. The CDR3 DNA reads as TGTGCCAGCAGCTTAGTCTTGGACAGGGGAGGCGAGCAGTACTTC. Translating it yields CASSLVLDRGGEQYF. The full variable domain, completed using reference TRBV7-8 and TRBJ2-7, is GAGVSQSPRYKVAKRGQDVALRCDPISGHVSLFWYQQALGQGPEFLTYFQNEAQLDKSGLPSDRFFAERPEGSVSTLKIQRTQQEDSAVYLCASSLVLDRGGEQYFGPGTRLTVT.

The rearrangement uses TRBV2 and TRBJ1-4; D unclear. The CDR3 consists of 15 residues. The V gene's germline CDR1 is SNHLY and CDR2 FYNNEI. The V end was cut by 2 bases, the J end by 4 bases, with 11 bases between. The CDR3 sequence is CASSESPSGNEKLFF. In DNA form, the CDR3 reads TGTGCCAGCAGTGAATCCCCATCGGGTAATGAAAAACTGTTTTTT. The variable domain in full, with the rest retrieved from reference TRBV2 and TRBJ1-4, is EPEVTQTPSHQVTQMGQEVILRCVPISNHLYFYWYRQILGQKVEFLVSFYNNEISEKSEIFDDQFSVERPDGSNFTLKIRSTKLEDSAMYFCASSESPSGNEKLFFGSGTQLSVL.

The V call is TRBV9, the J call TRBJ1-2; 8 bases align to TRBD1. Germline values: CDR1 SGDLS, CDR2 YYNGEE. V was pared by 3 bases and J by 6 bases, with 4 bases of the junction left unmatched. The length of the CDR3 is 13 residues. The DNA for the CDR3 is TGTGCCAGCAGCGGGACAGGGAGGAATGGCTACACCTTC. As protein: CASSGTGRNGYTF.

The rearrangement joins TRBV6-1 to TRBJ1-5, with D possibly TRBD1 on 5 matching bases. The CDR3 covers 13 residues. V dropped 7 bases and J dropped 3 bases, with 10 bases sitting between them. Looked up from germline, CDR1 is MNHNS and CDR2 is SASEGT. The CDR3 region is CASKAGVNQPQHF. The CDR3, as DNA: TGTGCCAGCAAGGCGGGGGTCAATCAGCCCCAGCATTTT.

This CDR3 is CASSLRRGYEQYF. The CDR3 bases are TGTGCCAGCAGTTTAAGGAGGGGCTACGAGCAGTACTTC. The gene calls are TRBV27 and TRBJ2-7; a possible D gene is TRBD2 (6 bases). Germline CDR1 MNHEY, CDR2 SMNVEV (reference sequence). This CDR3 is built from 13 residues. The V end lost 2 bases, the J end lost 3 bases, and 8 bases lay between the germline ends.

V usage is TRBV4-1 and J usage is TRBJ2-7; D possibly corresponds to TRBD1 (6 bases). The CDR3 sequence is 14 residues long. CDR1 and CDR2 (germline): MGHRA, YSYEKL. V shed 4 bases and J shed 4 bases, with 14 bases lying between them. Here the CDR3 reads CASSLQGASYEQYF. The CDR3 nucleotides read TGCGCCAGCAGCCTACAGGGCGCTTCTTACGAGCAGTACTTC.

In its sample, this clone was seen once. The chain is built from TRBV30 and TRBJ2-1; 10 bases align to TRBD1. The CDR3 totals 16 residues. V lost 1 base and J lost 2; bases outside the gene matches: 5. Germline lookup yields CDR1 GTSNPN and CDR2 SVGIG (reference sequence). This CDR3 reads CAWSDLGQGAYNEQFF. The CDR3 coding sequence is TGTGCCTGGAGTGACCTAGGACAGGGGGCCTACAATGAGCAGTTCTTC.

The chain joins TRBV9 to TRBJ2-1; D is uncertain. CDR3 length equals 16 residues. From germline, CDR1 is SGDLS and CDR2 YYNGEE. The V and J ends lost 3 bases and 4 bases respectively, with 17 bases between them. For the CDR3, the DNA is TGTGCCAGCAGCGAGGAGACCCGTCCCCTATACAATGAGCAGTTCTTC. Its protein product is CASSEETRPLYNEQFF.

The V and J genes are TRBV2 and TRBJ1-3; D gene unclear. Per the germline V gene, CDR1 is SNHLY and CDR2 is FYNNEI. The CDR3 sequence is 16 residues long. With 3 bases removed from V and 0 bases from J, the gap between germline ends came to 12 bases. CDR3: CASSDLSKSSGNTIYF. CDR3 bases: TGTGCCAGCAGTGATCTGAGCAAGAGCTCTGGAAACACCATATATTTT. Filled out from reference TRBV2 and TRBJ1-3, the complete variable domain reads EPEVTQTPSHQVTQMGQEVILRCVPISNHLYFYWYRQILGQKVEFLVSFYNNEISEKSEIFDDQFSVERPDGSNFTLKIRSTKLEDSAMYFCASSDLSKSSGNTIYFGEGSWLTVV.

This chain uses TRBV7-9 with TRBJ2-1; perhaps TRBD2 as D (5 bases). Per the germline V gene, CDR1 is SEHNR and CDR2 is FQNEAQ (reference sequence). The CDR3 covers 15 residues. With 3 bases removed from V and 7 bases from J, the gap between germline ends came to 16 bases. CDR3 sequence reads: CASSFPLNRGNEQFF. In DNA form, the CDR3 reads TGTGCCAGCAGCTTTCCCCTGAATAGAGGGAATGAGCAGTTCTTC. Full variable domain (rest looked up from reference TRBV7-9 and TRBJ2-1): DTGVSQNPRHKITKRGQNVTFRCDPISEHNRLYWYRQTLGQGPEFLTYFQNEAQLEKSRLLSDRFSAERPKGSFSTLEIQRTEQGDSAMYLCASSFPLNRGNEQFFGPGTRLTVL.

The chain carries TRBV15 and TRBJ1-5; tentative D call: TRBD1 (5 bases). The CDR3 extends over 18 amino acids. V lost 0 bases and J 6 bases, leaving 21 bases between the germline ends. Germline V gene sequence: CDR1 LNHNV, CDR2 YYDKDF (reference sequence). The CDR3 reads CATSRDGPGQMGGQPQHF. The DNA of the CDR3 is TGTGCCACCAGCAGAGATGGCCCCGGGCAGATGGGGGGTCAGCCCCAGCATTTT.

The chain carries TRBV10-3 and TRBJ2-7, with unresolved D. V was cut by 10 bases and J by 0 bases, with 16 bases left in between. This CDR3 has 14 residues. The germline V gene encodes CDR1 ENHRY and CDR2 SYGVKD. This CDR3 is CATQYAIISYEQYF. The CDR3 DNA sequence: TGTGCCACTCAATATGCGATAATCTCCTACGAGCAGTACTTC.

In this sample, this clone turned up once. This rearrangement joins TRBV27 to TRBJ1-2, with a possible D match to TRBD1 (6 bases). V shed 4 bases and J shed 6 bases, with 9 bases lying between them. CDR1 and CDR2 (germline): MNHEY, SMNVEV (reference sequence). The CDR3 runs to 12 residues. Here the CDR3 reads CASSSWTDGYTF. CDR3 in DNA: TGTGCCAGCAGTTCCTGGACAGATGGCTACACCTTC.

The CDR3 sequence: CASRSSTDTQYF. In DNA form, the CDR3 reads TGCGCCAGCAGATCGAGCACAGATACGCAGTATTTT. The V call is TRBV5-1, the J call TRBJ2-3; D is ambiguous. The germline V and J ends were trimmed by 5 bases and 0 bases, with 4 bases remaining between them. The length of the CDR3 is 12 residues. Per germline, CDR1 SGHRS and CDR2 YFSETQ. The variable domain in full, with the rest retrieved from reference TRBV5-1 and TRBJ2-3, is KAGVTQTPRYLIKTRGQQVTLSCSPISGHRSVSWYQQTPGQGLQFLFEYFSETQRNKGNFPGRFSGRQFSNSRSEMNVSTLELGDSALYLCASRSSTDTQYFGPGTRLTVL.

The chain recombines TRBV7-6 with TRBJ1-2; maybe TRBD1 (5 bases). This CDR3 has 17 residues. Trimming pared 5 bases from V and 7 bases from J, leaving 26 bases between. CDR1 is SGHVS and CDR2 is FNYEAQ in the germline V gene. In DNA, the CDR3 is TGTGCCAGCAGCGAAACAGGCACTACTGTTCCCTTCCCTGGCTACACCTTC. This gives the protein CASSETGTTVPFPGYTF. The full variable domain, rest sourced from reference TRBV7-6 and TRBJ1-2, is GAGVSQSPRYKVTKRGQDVALRCDPISGHVSLYWYRQALGQGPEFLTYFNYEAQQDKSGLPNDRFSAERPEGSISTLTIQRTEQRDSAMYRCASSETGTTVPFPGYTFGSGTRLTVV.

The chain couples TRBV5-8 to TRBJ1-5; TRBD1 might be the D (6 bases). The CDR3 covers 16 residues. CDR1 SGHTS and CDR2 YDEGEE come from the germline V gene. V lost 1 base and J lost 0, with 11 bases in between. This CDR3 is CASSLKGTSSNQPQHF. CDR3 nucleotide sequence: TGTGCCAGCAGCTTGAAGGGGACATCTAGCAATCAGCCCCAGCATTTT.

The V call is TRBV28, the J call TRBJ2-5; 12 nucleotides align to TRBD1. After removal of 10 bases from V and 5 bases from J, the junction contained 14 bases not matched to a gene. CDR3 size: 16 residues. The germline CDR1 and CDR2 sequences are MDHEN and SYDVKM. Here the CDR3 DNA reads TGTGCCACCAAAAGTCCAGGGACAGGGGGCACGGAGACCCAGTACTTC. As protein: CATKSPGTGGTETQYF.

The chain has TRBV27 and TRBJ1-4; tentatively, D is TRBD1 (5 bases). This CDR3 contains 14 residues. The germline V gene has CDR1 MNHEY and CDR2 SMNVEV (reference sequence). V was clipped by 1 base and J by 7 bases, with 10 bases between them. The CDR3 bases are TGTGCCAGCAGTTTATTAGGACAAAGTGAAAAACTGTTTTTT. Translating gives CASSLLGQSEKLFF.